What follows are 8 T cell receptor beta chains derived from one specimen sequenced in a study of response to subunit inactivated influenza vaccine. From the RT-PCR reads, TCRdb called clonotypes with MiXCR, one entry per CDR3 protein. There are around 530,000 distinct CDR3 sequences in the sample; approximately 10% occur only once, and about 10% lies in the top ten. This specimen consisted of PBMCs from blood, obtained on the day of vaccination. All receptors derive from a man aged 50-60 years who received an inactivated influenza vaccine.

The chain combines TRBV25-1 with TRBJ2-7, with 7 bases identical to TRBD1. There are 15 residues in the CDR3. V shed 3 bases, J shed 5 bases, and the junction held 10 bases outside the gene matches. The germline V gene encodes CDR1 MGHDK and CDR2 SYGVNS. The CDR3: CASSEAGTADHEQYF. The CDR3 bases are TGTGCCAGCAGTGAGGCCGGGACAGCGGACCACGAGCAGTACTTC.

This clonotype was seen a handful of times. The genes are TRBV9 and TRBJ2-1; TRBD2 agrees at 13 bases. The V gene's germline CDR1 is SGDLS and CDR2 YYNGEE. The CDR3 covers 15 residues. V was clipped by 4 bases and J by 8 bases; unmatched bases: 6. The CDR3 is CASSHTSGRADEQFF. CDR3 DNA sequence: TGTGCCAGCAGCCACACTAGCGGGAGGGCCGATGAGCAGTTCTTC.

In its sample, this clonotype was seen a few times. The chain carries TRBV5-1 and TRBJ1-1; the D is unclear. The CDR3 has 14 amino acids. V was clipped by 0 bases and J by 5 bases, with 11 bases between them. CDR1 is SGHRS and CDR2 is YFSETQ in the germline V gene. The CDR3 loop reads CASSLGYEGTEAFF. CDR3 DNA sequence: TGCGCCAGCAGCTTGGGTTACGAAGGGACTGAAGCTTTCTTT.

V usage is TRBV4-3 and J usage is TRBJ1-6; D not resolved. The germline V gene encodes CDR1 LGHNA and CDR2 YSLEER. The V gene lost 0 bases and the J gene lost 10 bases, with 7 bases spanning the gap. There are 13 residues in the CDR3. Written as DNA, the CDR3 is TGCGCCAGCAGCCAAGATCTCGGGTCACCCCTCCACTTT. Its protein product is CASSQDLGSPLHF.

The genes are TRBV20-1 and TRBJ2-7; weak D call: TRBD1 (5 bases). Germline V gene sequence: CDR1 DFQATT, CDR2 SNEGSKA (reference sequence). Trimming left V 4 bases short and J 5 bases short, with 12 bases between. This CDR3 spans 12 amino acids. The CDR3 DNA reads as TGCAGTGCTACGGACATGTCTGACGAGCAGTACTTC. Its protein is CSATDMSDEQYF.

The V call is TRBV20-1, the J call TRBJ2-6; D not resolved. Germline CDR1 reads DFQATT; CDR2 reads SNEGSKA (reference sequence). Deletions cut 6 bases from V and 3 bases from J, with 9 bases between. The CDR3 is 13 residues long. The CDR3 bases are TGCAGTGCCTCCAGTCTTGGGGCCAACGTCCTGACTTTC. Its translation: CSASSLGANVLTF.

The chain couples TRBV20-1 to TRBJ2-7; maybe TRBD1 (6 bases). Trimming removed 4 bases from V and 2 bases from J, with 18 bases in between. CDR3 length equals 15 residues. Per the germline V gene, CDR1 is DFQATT and CDR2 is SNEGSKA (reference sequence). The CDR3 loop reads CSATGTPIRTYEQYF. In DNA, the CDR3 is TGCAGTGCTACCGGGACACCGATACGGACCTACGAGCAGTACTTC.

This clonotype turned up a few times. A much larger clone is a single base away; this may be a read error. V is TRBV29-1 and J is TRBJ2-2, with 7 bases aligning to TRBD2. The CDR3 spans 14 residues. Germline-derived CDR1 and CDR2 are SQVTM and ANQGSEA. CDR3 sequence reads: CSVVIGRSTGDLFF. The CDR3 DNA follows: TGCAGCGTTGTAATCGGGAGGTCCACCGGGGACCTGTTTTTT.